This T cell receptor (beta chain) was obtained from a study of control samples from healthy donors and cancer patients. Germline V gene lookup returns CDR1 MNHEY and CDR2 SVGAGI. V was shortened by 7 bases and J by 0 bases, with 9 bases between the two germline ends. This CDR3 spans 13 amino acids. TCRdb keeps only in-frame clones here, not all; method: immunoSEQ multiplex PCR. The sample holds approximately 110,000 clones, about nine tenths seen once. The V and J genes are TRBV6-5 and TRBJ1-1; a weak D match, TRBD1 (5 bases). Sequenced sample: blood. This TCR was recovered from a human donor in good health. The donor label of this sample is uncertain. Here the CDR3 reads CASKAGLNTEAFF. The CDR3 DNA reads TGTGCCAGCAAGGCAGGGTTGAACACTGAAGCTTTCTTT.